This record covers a single T cell receptor beta chain. Its specific antigen is unknown. No base qualities exist here, and no much larger clone lies one base off it. V lost 3 bases and J lost 6 bases; the stretch between them is 5 bases long. Including the terminal cysteine and phenylalanine, the CDR3 comprises 12 residues. Kept here is only the CDR3 DNA, which spans 36 bases and is read in frame from base 1. As encoded in the germline V gene, CDR1 is SNHLY while CDR2 is FYNNEI. The data were taken from a study of identical twins (TCRdb year 2016). Broadly, across the study: TCR alpha and beta repertoires from monozygotic twins, unrelated adults of various ages and cord blood were deep-sequenced to test whether fetal clonotypes persist. To rule out contamination, the twin experiments were replicated at different times with different library preparation protocols. The paper's findings and limits, for the study overall: Compared with coincidental sharing between unrelated individuals, an excess of low generation-probability sequences was observed among out-of-frame TCR alpha sequences shared between twins. Fewer insertions were carried by abundant cord blood beta clonotypes; a weaker similar trend was observed in young adult naive repertoires, while no such trend was observed in memory repertoires. Out-of-frame TCR alpha sharing in monozygotic twins was systematically underestimated by recombination models, whereas sharing between unrelated individuals was in agreement with the recombination models. Excess twin sharing in beta out-of-frame sequences was weaker because fewer shared sequences lowered the signal-to-noise ratio. Invariant T cells such as MAIT and iNKT could partly confound zero-insertion analyses, though diverse VJ usage argued against this for most clonotypes. Conclusions relied on cross-sectional statistical analysis, since the same donors could not be followed over many years.

Every donor in the study was a healthy Caucasian. The researchers also sequenced three unrelated adults who were not twins: a male aged 18 to 30, a male aged 50 to 59, and a female aged 50 to 59. Miltenyi CD45RO+ enrichment and human naive T-cell isolation kits were used to isolate memory (CD45RO+) and naive T cells from PBMC. Libraries were built with 5' RACE. Sequencing instrument: Illumina HiSeq 2000. A universal primer binding site was added through template switching, and the final cDNA carried a unique molecular identifier so that TCR cDNA molecules could be counted accurately. Specific primers in the conserved constant-segment region were used to synthesize first-strand cDNA for the TCR alpha and beta chains. To control for contamination, every cDNA library carried two barcodes: a SMART-Mk sample barcode plus Illumina barcodes. TruSeq adapter sequences and Illumina sample barcodes were added in two successive PCR steps. Sequencing of the TCR alpha and beta cDNA libraries was done on the Illumina HiSeq platform using custom primers. As for the authors' bioinformatics: Raw reads were processed with MiGEC to extract unique molecular identifiers, and MiXCR was used to determine CDR3 positions. For each individual, recombination models were inferred using an EM algorithm with the repgenHMM and IGoR tools. Shared clonotype analysis was performed with the tcR package in R, normalizing sharing by the product of cloneset sizes. Out-of-frame nonproductive sequences were analyzed to study raw recombination free of thymic and clonal selection effects. TCRdb trimmed the raw reads at Q25, called clones with MiXCR and kept productive beta chains. CDR3 protein sequences are deduplicated, and each keeps its most common genes and DNA. These V and J calls originate from TCRdb's pipeline instead of the authors' own analysis. The sample yields approximately 670,000 distinct CDR3 sequences; over 5% were counted once. The biggest ten clones account for 1.5% to 2% of the sample.

The sequenced sample consisted of naive T cells sorted from blood. According to the study, the label for this sample's cell subset or site signals: cells isolated with a human naive T-cell isolation kit. The receptor's source is a man in his late teens or twenties in good health. The V and J segments used are TRBV2 and TRBJ2-2; no D gene call is confident. The CDR3 protein: CASSDQAGELFF. The DNA sequence is given as TGTGCCAGCAGTGATCAGGCCGGGGAGCTGTTTTTT. With all but the CDR3 taken from the reference TRBV2 and TRBJ2-2 genes, the full variable domain is: EPEVTQTPSHQVTQMGQEVILRCVPISNHLYFYWYRQILGQKVEFLVSFYNNEISEKSEIFDDQFSVERPDGSNFTLKIRSTKLEDSAMYFCASSDQAGELFFGEGSRLTVL.